Below are 10 T cell receptor beta chains sequenced from a single sample in a study of T-cell memory formation after mild COVID-19. In TCRdb, the 5' RACE reads were re-called with MiXCR into one record per CDR3 protein. The data contain 300,000 to 400,000 distinct CDR3 sequences, approximately 16% of them singletons. Material for sequencing was PBMCs or a T cell subset sorted from them (not recorded which). These receptors were collected from a man aged 18 to 30 who had mild COVID-19 (a few samples of this study predate the infection). Cell type and time point are not known.

This clonotype was counted a few times. The rearrangement joins TRBV12-3 or TRBV12-4 to TRBJ2-2; 8 nucleotides agree with TRBD1. Trimming cost V 3 bases and J 3 bases; bases outside gene matches: 3. This CDR3 contains 15 residues. The CDR3 nucleotides read TGTGCCAGCAGTTTCCGACAGGGGTACACCGGGGAGCTGTTTTTT. Translation: CASSFRQGYTGELFF.

This clonotype has just a few counts. The chain is built from TRBV4-1 and TRBJ2-5; D is ambiguous. V shed 4 bases and J shed 1 base, with 10 bases lying between them. CDR1 is MGHRA and CDR2 is YSYEKL in the germline V gene. The CDR3 contains 14 residues. DNA for the CDR3: TGCGCCAGCAGCCTAGTGAGGACCCAAGAGACCCAGTACTTC. It translates to CASSLVRTQETQYF.

This clonotype showed up just a few times. V is TRBV3-1 and J is TRBJ2-1, with D perhaps TRBD2 (6 bases). Trimming removed 6 bases at V and 6 bases at J, with 12 bases between. The CDR3 has 13 residues. CDR1 is LGHDT, CDR2 YNNKEL, per germline (reference sequence). The CDR3 nucleotides read TGTGCCAGCAGGGGGGGAGAGGGCAATGAGCAGTTCTTC. Residues: CASRGGEGNEQFF.

Of note for this clonotype: As the CDR3 is not closed by the conserved phenylalanine or tryptophan, this likely results from a read error. V is TRBV5-1 and J is TRBJ2-5; D remains ambiguous. CDR1 is SGHRS, CDR2 YFSETQ, per germline. The CDR3 extends over 16 amino acids. Trimming cost V 5 bases and J 5 bases, with 22 bases left between them. CDR3 loop: CASRPGPSAGFETQYL. In DNA, the CDR3 is TGCGCCAGCAGACCTGGACCTTCAGCTGGTTTTGAGACCCAGTACTTG.

This clonotype came up a few times. V and J are TRBV15 and TRBJ1-5; D ambiguous. CDR3 length: 18 amino acids. The V end lost 0 bases, the J end lost 0 bases, and 15 bases lay between the germline ends. CDR1 and CDR2 from the germline V gene are LNHNV and YYDKDF (reference sequence). In DNA form, the CDR3 reads TGTGCCACCAGCAGAGACTTTTGGGTTACTCCTAGCAATCAGCCCCAGCATTTT. As protein: CATSRDFWVTPSNQPQHF.

This clonotype was observed at least ten times. CDR3 region: CASTPRAGGYGYTF. The DNA of the CDR3 is TGTGCCAGCACCCCCCGGGCAGGGGGCTATGGCTACACCTTC. The gene calls are TRBV12-3 or TRBV12-4 and TRBJ1-2; the match to TRBD1 covers 7 bases. V lost 7 bases and J lost 4; bases outside the gene matches: 9. CDR3 length equals 14 residues.

This clonotype has a handful of counts. The chain carries TRBV4-1 and TRBJ1-5; D is uncertain. Trimming took off 0 bases at V and 5 bases at J, with 5 bases between the two ends. CDR1 is MGHRA and CDR2 is YSYEKL in the germline V gene. The CDR3 contains 13 residues. This CDR3 is CASSQERDQPQHF. CDR3 bases: TGCGCCAGCAGCCAAGAACGTGATCAGCCCCAGCATTTT.

This clonotype was counted at least ten times. The genes are TRBV4-2 and TRBJ1-6, with TRBD1 matching 11 bases. This CDR3 is built from 16 residues. The V and J ends lost 0 bases and 9 bases, in that order; junction bases with no gene match: 4. From germline, CDR1 is LGHNA and CDR2 YNFKEQ. CDR3 bases: TGTGCCAGCAGCCAAGATCGGGGGACAGGGGGTTCACCCCTCCACTTT. Encoded protein: CASSQDRGTGGSPLHF.

This clonotype was recorded a few times. J is TRBJ2-5 and V is TRBV28; TRBD2 matches 10 bases. V shed 8 bases, J shed 3 bases, and the junction held 9 bases outside the gene matches. The CDR3 consists of 15 residues. Germline V gene lookup returns CDR1 MDHEN and CDR2 SYDVKM. The CDR3 bases are TGTGCCAGCCTCAGCGGGGGGGCCGACGAAGAGACCCAGTACTTC. Its translation: CASLSGGADEETQYF.

This clonotype was detected a few times. The CDR3 coding sequence is TGTGCCAGCAGCCGGGACCCCCTGAGGGAGACCCAGTACTTC. It translates to CASSRDPLRETQYF. The chain recombines TRBV28 with TRBJ2-5; D is tentatively TRBD1 or TRBD2 (5 bases each). The CDR3 covers 14 residues. Germline CDR1 is MDHEN and CDR2 is SYDVKM. Between the trimmed V and J ends, which lost 6 bases and 5 bases, there was a span of 16 bases. The variable domain in full, completed from reference TRBV28 and TRBJ2-5, reads DVKVTQSSRYLVKRTGEKVFLECVQDMDHENMFWYRQDPGLGLRLIYFSYDVKMKEKGDIPEGYSVSREKKERFSLILESASTNQTSMYLCASSRDPLRETQYFGPGTRLLVL.